Below are 18 T cell receptor beta chains sequenced from a single sample in a study of OX40 agonist ivuxolimab in advanced cancers. The data were produced by immunoSEQ multiplex PCR, yet TCRdb's version contains in-frame clones alone and is incomplete. The sample consists of some 100,000 clones, more than 85% of them appearing once. Sequences were derived from CD4+ or CD8+ T cells sorted from blood, sampled in a trial of the OX40 agonist ivuxolimab. The receptors originated from an adult with an advanced solid tumor such as melanoma, head and neck, liver or kidney cancer.

This rearrangement joins TRBV13 to TRBJ1-6; no definite D call. V lost 0 bases to trimming and J lost 7 bases, with 7 bases between them. CDR3 length: 14 residues. CDR1 PRHDT and CDR2 FYEKMQ come from the germline V gene (reference sequence). CDR3 sequence (DNA): TGTGCCAGCAGCTTAGGCCTTGGGAATTCACCCCTCCACTTT. It yields the protein CASSLGLGNSPLHF.

This chain uses TRBV15 with TRBJ2-7, with D possibly TRBD2 on 6 matching bases. Trimming removed 1 base from V and 2 bases from J, with 12 bases in between. In germline, CDR1 is LNHNV, CDR2 YYDKDF (reference sequence). This CDR3 region has 15 residues. DNA of the CDR3: TGTGCCACCAGCAGAGGGGCGGGGCCGGCCTACGAGCAGTACTTC. Its protein product is CATSRGAGPAYEQYF.

The chain is built from TRBV19 and TRBJ2-2; D possibly corresponds to TRBD2 (5 bases). Looked up from germline, CDR1 is LNHDA and CDR2 is SQIVND (reference sequence). The CDR3 consists of 15 residues. V gave up 7 bases and J gave up 1 base, with 13 bases separating them. The CDR3 DNA reads as TGTGCCAGTACCCCGAGGGATTTGAACACCGGGGAGCTGTTTTTT. Translation: CASTPRDLNTGELFF. The full variable domain, with the rest looked up from reference TRBV19 and TRBJ2-2, is DGGITQSPKYLFRKEGQNVTLSCEQNLNHDAMYWYRQDPGQGLRLIYYSQIVNDFQKGDIAEGYSVSREKKESFPLTVTSAQKNPTAFYLCASTPRDLNTGELFFGEGSRLTVL.

The V call is TRBV11-2, the J call TRBJ2-7; D uncertain. Germline V gene sequence: CDR1 SGHAT, CDR2 FQNNGV. V lost 3 bases to trimming and J lost 3 bases, with 9 bases between them. The CDR3 is made up of 13 amino acids. The CDR3 loop reads CASSFRRDYEQYF. The CDR3 DNA reads as TGTGCCAGCAGCTTTAGAAGGGACTACGAGCAGTACTTC.

V usage is TRBV27 and J usage is TRBJ1-2, with D hard to call. This CDR3 region has 12 residues. Trimming stripped 4 bases from V and 6 bases from J, with 9 bases between. Germline V gene lookup returns CDR1 MNHEY and CDR2 SMNVEV (reference sequence). The CDR3 sequence: CASSSGEDGYTF. CDR3 sequence (DNA): TGTGCCAGCAGTTCGGGTGAGGATGGCTACACCTTC.

Here the CDR3 DNA reads TGTGCCAGCAGCATCAGGGGGGTCAGGGGGCAGGACACTGAAGCTTTCTTT. Its translation is CASSIRGVRGQDTEAFF. This sequence joins TRBV7-9 and TRBJ1-1, with 8 bases fitting TRBD1. The CDR3 totals 17 residues. Germline V CDR1 and CDR2: SEHNR, FQNEAQ (reference sequence). After removal of 5 bases from V and 3 bases from J, the junction contained 14 bases not matched to a gene.

The chain couples TRBV2 to TRBJ2-4, with D unclear. This CDR3 has 17 residues. CDR1 SNHLY and CDR2 FYNNEI come from the germline V gene. V was shortened by 10 bases and J by 0 bases, with 22 bases between the two germline ends. The CDR3 reads CANTPSRSILAKNIQYF. The CDR3 nucleotides read TGTGCCAACACTCCCTCACGGTCCATCCTAGCCAAAAACATTCAGTACTTC.

The rearrangement links TRBV27 to TRBJ2-1; a possible D gene is TRBD2 (5 bases). CDR1 and CDR2 from the germline V gene are MNHEY and SMNVEV (reference sequence). Deletions cut 6 bases from V and 7 bases from J, with 13 bases between. The CDR3 is 13 residues long. The CDR3 nucleotides read TGTGCCAGCAGCAAAGGACTTAAAAATGAGCAGTTCTTC. It specifies CASSKGLKNEQFF.

The V call is TRBV5-4, the J call TRBJ2-7; D tentatively fits TRBD1 or TRBD2 (5 bases each). CDR3 length equals 15 residues. The V end lost 2 bases, the J end lost 5 bases, and 17 bases lay between the germline ends. Germline V lookup: CDR1 SGHNT, CDR2 YYREEE (reference sequence). CDR3 amino acids: CASSLGDGYLDEQYF. The DNA for the CDR3 is TGTGCCAGCAGCTTAGGGGACGGGTACTTGGACGAGCAGTACTTC.

The table lists this clone with a count of one. The chain couples TRBV10-3 to TRBJ2-1; D unresolved. This CDR3 spans 15 amino acids. Trimming stripped 3 bases from V and 6 bases from J, with 15 bases between. CDR1 is ENHRY and CDR2 is SYGVKD in the germline V gene. The CDR3 DNA reads TGTGCCATCAGTGACCCTGACTGGGCCGTCAATGAGCAGTTCTTC. Amino acid sequence: CAISDPDWAVNEQFF.

The chain joins TRBV7-9 to TRBJ1-5; the match to TRBD1 covers 9 bases. The germline gives CDR1 SEHNR, CDR2 FQNEAQ (reference sequence). This CDR3 comprises 14 residues. The J segment lost 7 bases and the V segment lost 6 bases, leaving 7 bases of the junction unmatched. CDR3 nucleotide sequence: TGTGCCAGCAGGCGTCGACAGGGGGAACAGCCCCAGCATTTT. Translation gives CASRRRQGEQPQHF.

This chain uses TRBV7-8 with TRBJ1-6; no clear D gene. CDR3 length: 15 residues. Looked up from germline, CDR1 is SGHVS and CDR2 is FQNEAQ. The V end lost 1 base, the J end lost 9 bases, and 13 bases lay between the germline ends. Here the CDR3 reads CASSLDPQVGSPLHF. CDR3 nucleotides: TGTGCCAGCAGCTTAGACCCCCAAGTGGGTTCACCCCTCCACTTT.

The V call is TRBV7-9, the J call TRBJ2-3; 8 nucleotides agree with TRBD1. J lost 2 bases, V lost 8 bases, and 6 bases had no gene match. Germline V CDR1 and CDR2: SEHNR, FQNEAQ (reference sequence). This CDR3 is 14 amino acids long. CDR3 loop: CASLRGPYTDTQYF. CDR3 DNA: TGTGCCAGCCTCAGGGGGCCCTACACAGATACGCAGTATTTT.

The CDR3 protein is CASSTSAFSYEQYF. The CDR3 DNA reads as TGTGCCAGCAGTACTAGCGCCTTCTCCTACGAGCAGTACTTC. The chain is built from TRBV6-5 and TRBJ2-7, with 7 bases fitting TRBD2. The V and J ends lost 5 bases and 0 bases, in that order; junction bases with no gene match: 4. Germline CDR1 is MNHEY and CDR2 is SVGAGI. The CDR3 length is 14 residues.

This chain uses TRBV10-2 with TRBJ1-3; 9 nucleotides match TRBD1. Germline loops: CDR1 WSHSY, CDR2 SAAADI. This CDR3 comprises 15 residues. V trimming: 7 bases; J trimming: 3 bases; junction bases outside the gene matches: 7. The CDR3 protein is CASTEDRGFGNTIYF. The DNA for the CDR3 is TGCGCCAGCACGGAGGACAGGGGCTTTGGAAACACCATATATTTT.

The chain couples TRBV30 to TRBJ2-7; D possibly uses TRBD1 or TRBD2 (5 bases each). The end of the DNA fits TRBJ2-1 better, so the J call may be wrong. The germline gives CDR1 GTSNPN, CDR2 SVGIG (reference sequence). The CDR3 runs 13 residues. CDR3 sequence reads: CAWSSEGSYEQFF. The DNA for the CDR3 is TGTGCCTGGAGTAGTGAGGGGTCCTACGAGCAGTTCTTC.

This rearrangement joins TRBV11-2 to TRBJ2-7; D unresolved. Germline CDR1 SGHAT, CDR2 FQNNGV. The ends were cut back, 2 bases at V and 2 bases at J, with 10 bases in the middle. The CDR3 consists of 14 residues. CDR3 in amino acids: CASSLYLGPYEQYF. The CDR3 DNA follows: TGTGCCAGCAGCTTATACCTGGGTCCCTACGAGCAGTACTTC.

The rearrangement joins TRBV15 to TRBJ2-3; possible D gene TRBD1, 5 bases. Germline CDR1 is LNHNV and CDR2 is YYDKDF (reference sequence). Trimming took 6 bases from V and 1 from J, leaving 8 bases between them. The CDR3 loop spans 13 amino acids. CDR3 nucleotide sequence: TGTGCCACCAGGGGCAGGGGCACAGATACGCAGTATTTT. It encodes CATRGRGTDTQYF.